This T cell receptor (beta chain) was captured in a study of metastatic and nonmetastatic thyroid tumors. Study-level background: Repertoire comparisons spanned blood and tumor or nodule tissue from malignant and benign thyroid patients. Study outcomes and limitations: Malignant thyroid tumors reportedly had TCR beta diversity that was significantly higher than in benign nodules, in blood and tumor.

Patients underwent thyroid surgery, and none had received any treatment before it. The CDR3 contains 15 residues. V trimming: 2 bases; J trimming: 4 bases; junction bases outside the gene matches: 6. CDR1 and CDR2 (germline): GTSNPN, SVGIG (reference sequence). In its sample, this clone was seen many times. Its target is not known. TCRdb reprocessed the PCR reads using MiXCR. The sample lists some 15,000 clones, roughly 30% occurring once. Sequenced: tumor tissue. This receptor was identified in a female donor with papillary thyroid cancer or a benign thyroid nodule (not recorded which). Some clones in this sample may be carry-over from other donors' samples. The J gene is TRBJ1-4, the V gene TRBV30, with TRBD1 matching over 8 bases. The CDR3 sequence is CAWSKRDRLNEKLFF. DNA of the CDR3: TGTGCCTGGAGTAAGCGGGACAGGCTTAATGAAAAACTGTTTTTT.